Reported below is one T cell receptor beta chain. The sample comes from a study of blood T cell repertoires in COVID-19. Study as a whole: Spain, Italy and the United States supplied samples that represented acute and convalescent COVID-19.

Original methodology: Cell counts per sample came from amplifying reference gene primers. Only in-frame clones appear in the TCRdb table, and some are missing; sequencing was by immunoSEQ multiplex PCR. V and J calls and clone size are given by that table; D and trimming were obtained from the DNA. This sample has just over 150,000 clones; around 80% occur once, and the top ten carry just over 9.5%. The CDR3 contains 15 residues. Trimming cost V 0 bases and J 7 bases, with 10 bases left between them. Germline CDR1 is WSHSY and CDR2 is SAAADI. The origin of this receptor is a woman between 50 and 59 years old with acute or convalescent COVID-19. This rearrangement joins TRBV10-2 to TRBJ1-6; D call uncertain. The sequenced sample consisted of peripheral blood. The CDR3 bases are TGCGCCAGCAGTGAGTCGAGGGCAGCCAATTCACCCCTCCACTTT. Translated, it gives CASSESRAANSPLHF.